The 5 T cell receptor beta chains below all came from one sample that was sequenced in a study of tissue T cells after allogeneic stem cell transplantation. Time point of the sample: mouse harvest day 14 after allogeneic transplant. Each mouse received 10^7 T-cell-depleted marrow cells plus 10^6 splenic CD5+ T cells by tail vein. Repertoires were generated with immunoSEQ multiplex PCR, while TCRdb's copy carries only in-frame clones and drops some. The sample lists fewer than 4,000 clones, about half occurring once. Sample: gut tissue. The receptor source for this set is a female BALB/c mouse given C57BL/6 T cells with graft-versus-host disease after an allogeneic hematopoietic cell transplant.

In this sample, this clone turned up a few times. Mouse gene names and germline throughout. The CDR3 goes on 1 residue after the read ends, and that part is filled in from the germline J gene. The chain carries TRBV12-2 and TRBJ1-1, with 9 bases fitting TRBD1. The CDR3 has 14 residues. The J segment lost 1 base and the V segment lost 4 bases, leaving 3 bases of the junction unmatched. Per the germline V gene, CDR1 is SGHLS and CDR2 is HYDKME. CDR3 residues: CASSRQGGNTEVFF. CDR3 DNA (partial): TGTGCCAGCTCCCGACAGGGGGGGAACACAGAAGTCTTC. Full variable domain (missing parts from reference TRBV12-2 and TRBJ1-1): NSGVVQSPRYIIKGKGERSILKCIPISGHLSVAWYQQTQGQELKFFIQHYDKMERDKGNLPSRFSVQQFDDYHSEMNMSALELEDSAVYFCASSRQGGNTEVFFGKGTRLTVV.

Judged by abundance, this clone is large. Gene names are the mouse ones. The CDR3 extends 1 residue past the end of the read, so its final part is completed from the germline J gene. The chain is built from TRBV13-1 and TRBJ2-2; D is ambiguous. The CDR3 is 12 residues long. Trimming shortened V by 2 bases and J by 3 bases, and 2 bases separated the two germline ends. CDR1 NSHNY and CDR2 SYGAGN come from the germline V gene. The chain's CDR3 is CASSEYTGQLYF. CDR3 DNA (partial): TGTGCCAGCAGTGAATACACCGGGCAGCTCTAC.

On this clone: The gene names here belong to mouse. The read is 1 residue too short to cover the CDR3 end, so that end is filled in from the germline J gene. The chain combines TRBV13-3 with TRBJ1-2; D remains ambiguous. The CDR3 contains 13 residues. V was trimmed by 0 bases and J by 4 bases, leaving 7 bases between them. Germline V gene lookup returns CDR1 NNHDY and CDR2 SYVADS. Partial CDR3 DNA: TGTGCCAGCAGTGATGGGGTGGGCTCCGACTACACC. This translates into CASSDGVGSDYT. The whole CDR3 protein is CASSDGVGSDYTF.

This clone is classed as large. Genes and germline are mouse. Read coverage stops 1 residue before the CDR3 terminus; the germline J gene supplies the remainder. The V gene is TRBV26, the J gene TRBJ1-5; D not certain. CDR1 is KGHPV and CDR2 is FQNQEV in the germline V gene (reference sequence). The CDR3 has 13 amino acids. The V end lost 3 bases, the J end lost 0 bases, and 3 bases lay between the germline ends. The CDR3 DNA, read in part, is TGTGCCAGCAGTCTTGGTAACAACCAGGCTCCGCTT. It is translated as CASSLGNNQAPL. The CDR3 in its entirety is CASSLGNNQAPLF.

This clone occurred a few times. Germline and genes: mouse. The CDR3 goes on 1 residue after the read ends, and that part is filled in from the germline J gene. This chain links TRBV26 with TRBJ1-4; D unclear. Per germline, CDR1 KGHPV and CDR2 FQNQEV (reference sequence). The V gene lost 4 bases and the J gene lost 4 bases, with 7 bases spanning the gap. The CDR3 consists of 13 residues. The sequenced CDR3 bases are TGTGCCAGCAGTCGCTCACACAACGAAAGATTATTT. It encodes CASSRSHNERLF. The CDR3 reads in full as CASSRSHNERLFF.